Presented here are 23 T cell receptor beta chains from one specimen sequenced in a study of naive and memory T cell subsets. Two oligonucleotides, mixed equimolar, formed the beta constant-region primer covering TRBC1 and TRBC2. TCRdb redid the calling of the UMI-ligation and nested PCR reads with MiXCR, one entry per CDR3 protein. The sample records about 90,000 distinct CDR3 sequences, more than 6.5% being singletons. The sequencing input was central memory CD4+ T cells from blood. The receptors originated from a human donor in good health.

This clonotype has only a few counts. The chain uses TRBV18 and TRBJ1-2, with TRBD1 as a possible D gene (6 bases). Trimming stripped 3 bases from V and 7 bases from J, with 15 bases between. The germline CDR1 and CDR2 sequences are KGHSH and LQKENI. The CDR3 is 14 residues long. This CDR3 reads CASSPRQDTTGYTF. CDR3 nucleotides: TGTGCCAGCTCACCCAGACAGGACACCACTGGCTACACCTTC.

This clonotype was seen a handful of times. The chain couples TRBV4-3 to TRBJ2-6; D perhaps matches TRBD1 (5 bases). Germline V gene sequence: CDR1 LGHNA, CDR2 YSLEER. V was clipped by 0 bases and J by 2 bases, with 8 bases between them. The CDR3 length is 16 residues. The DNA of the CDR3 is TGCGCCAGCAGCCAAGATGCCAGGGCTGGGGCCAACGTCCTGACTTTC. Translating gives CASSQDARAGANVLTF.

This clonotype has more than one count but fewer than ten. V is TRBV2 and J is TRBJ2-5, with 8 bases identical to TRBD1. V dropped 6 bases and J dropped 7; count of bases not matched to a gene: 7. CDR1 SNHLY and CDR2 FYNNEI come from the germline V gene. The CDR3 consists of 13 residues. The CDR3 nucleotides are TGTGCCAGCAGGGGACAGGTGGGGGGGACCCAGTACTTC. Amino acid sequence: CASRGQVGGTQYF.

This clonotype occurred many times. The gene calls are TRBV29-1 and TRBJ1-1; 8 bases are a match to TRBD1. The length of the CDR3 is 14 residues. The J segment lost 0 bases and the V segment lost 7 bases, leaving 7 bases of the junction unmatched. The germline V gene has CDR1 SQVTM and CDR2 ANQGSEA. CDR3 sequence (DNA): TGCAGCGGGGCCGACAGGGGAATGAACACTGAAGCTTTCTTT. Its translation is CSGADRGMNTEAFF.

This clonotype has only a few counts. This chain links TRBV29-1 with TRBJ2-3; 7 bases line up with TRBD1. J gave up 0 bases and V 5 bases, and 5 bases lay outside the gene matches. Germline V gene data show CDR1 as SQVTM and CDR2 as ANQGSEA. CDR3 length: 14 residues. Here the CDR3 reads CSVRQGVSTDTQYF. The CDR3 DNA is TGCAGCGTTCGTCAGGGGGTTAGCACAGATACGCAGTATTTT.

In its sample, this clonotype was seen a few times. V gene TRBV12-3 or TRBV12-4 combines with J gene TRBJ2-7; TRBD1 aligns across 9 bases. There are 14 residues in the CDR3. J was trimmed by 4 bases and V by 5 bases; bases with no gene match: 6. The CDR3 coding sequence is TGTGCCAGCAGTCCGGGACAGGGTGTGTACGAGCAGTACTTC. Amino acids: CASSPGQGVYEQYF.

The table lists this clonotype with many counts. The chain joins TRBV10-3 to TRBJ1-6, with 9 bases fitting TRBD1. The germline CDR1 and CDR2 sequences are ENHRY and SYGVKD. This CDR3 has 17 residues. With 0 bases clipped from V and 9 bases from J, the junction kept 9 bases outside the gene matches. In DNA form, the CDR3 reads TGTGCCATCAGTGAGTCGCTCCTACAGGGGGCGGGTTCACCCCTCCACTTT. Protein sequence: CAISESLLQGAGSPLHF.

The chain couples TRBV20-1 to TRBJ1-5, with D possibly TRBD1 on 5 matching bases. There are 13 residues in the CDR3. The germline gives CDR1 DFQATT, CDR2 SNEGSKA (reference sequence). V lost 3 bases to trimming and J lost 7 bases, with 13 bases between them. CDR3 loop: CSARTGGSQPQHF. The CDR3 DNA follows: TGCAGTGCTAGGACGGGGGGATCACAGCCCCAGCATTTT.

This clonotype has more than one count but fewer than ten. V gene TRBV6-2 or TRBV6-3 combines with J gene TRBJ2-1; TRBD2 matches at 9 bases. The junction had 9 bases not matched to a gene; V was cut back by 2 bases and J by 7 bases. CDR3 size: 16 residues. Per germline, CDR1 MNHEY and CDR2 SVGEGT. The CDR3 here is CASSYAATSGQNEQFF. DNA of the CDR3: TGTGCCAGCAGTTACGCCGCGACTAGCGGCCAAAATGAGCAGTTCTTC.

J is TRBJ2-4 and V is TRBV12-3 or TRBV12-4; TRBD1 aligns across 7 bases. With 6 bases clipped from V and 0 bases from J, the junction kept 11 bases outside the gene matches. The CDR3 loop spans 17 amino acids. CDR3 sequence: CASSRKGGVVAKNIQYF. Written as DNA, the CDR3 is TGTGCCAGCAGCCGAAAAGGGGGCGTTGTAGCCAAAAACATTCAGTACTTC.

V is TRBV9 and J is TRBJ1-1; the match to TRBD1 covers 7 bases. The V segment lost 4 bases and the J segment 4 bases; nucleotides outside the gene matches: 10. The germline V gene encodes CDR1 SGDLS and CDR2 YYNGEE. The CDR3 covers 15 residues. The CDR3 is CASSPRQGGSTEAFF. Here the CDR3 DNA reads TGTGCCAGCAGCCCCAGACAGGGTGGGAGCACTGAAGCTTTCTTT.

About this clonotype itself: A much larger clone sits a single nucleotide away, making a read error possible. The rearrangement uses TRBV12-3 or TRBV12-4 and TRBJ2-1; no clear D gene. This CDR3 has 15 amino acids. This chain's CDR3 is CARSFDSHTNNEQFF. Here the CDR3 DNA reads TGTGCCAGAAGTTTCGACTCCCACACTAACAATGAGCAGTTCTTC.

The V gene is TRBV2, the J gene TRBJ2-1, with 9 bases aligning to TRBD2. CDR1 and CDR2 (germline): SNHLY, FYNNEI. Germline trimming cut 3 bases from V and 4 bases from J; bases unmatched to any gene: 1. This CDR3 spans 14 amino acids. CDR3 DNA sequence: TGTGCCAGCAGTGACCTAGCGGGGTACAATGAGCAGTTCTTC. Translated, it gives CASSDLAGYNEQFF.

This clonotype occurred many times. The V and J genes are TRBV5-1 and TRBJ1-1, with unresolved D. This CDR3 is 14 amino acids long. V gave up 4 bases and J gave up 5 bases, with 15 bases separating them. CDR1 and CDR2 (germline): SGHRS, YFSETQ. The CDR3 nucleotides read TGCGCCAGCAGCCAAGGCGGGGTGGTGACTGAAGCTTTCTTT. It encodes CASSQGGVVTEAFF.

The table lists this clonotype with a few counts. The genes are TRBV19 and TRBJ1-5, with D perhaps TRBD1 (6 bases). The germline CDR1 and CDR2 sequences are LNHDA and SQIVND (reference sequence). CDR3 size: 15 residues. Trimming stripped 6 bases from V and 2 bases from J, with 14 bases between. This chain's CDR3 is CASRKQGGGNQPQHF. In DNA form, the CDR3 reads TGTGCCAGTAGAAAACAGGGTGGTGGCAATCAGCCCCAGCATTTT. Full variable domain (outside the CDR3, taken from reference TRBV19 and TRBJ1-5): DGGITQSPKYLFRKEGQNVTLSCEQNLNHDAMYWYRQDPGQGLRLIYYSQIVNDFQKGDIAEGYSVSREKKESFPLTVTSAQKNPTAFYLCASRKQGGGNQPQHFGDGTRLSIL.

This clonotype was seen ten or more times. V gene TRBV6-6 combines with J gene TRBJ1-2, with 7 bases that match TRBD1. Germline assignment: CDR1 MNHNY and CDR2 SVGAGI (reference sequence). The CDR3 loop spans 14 amino acids. Losses at the gene ends were 5 bases for V and 4 bases for J; bases not matched to a gene: 7. CDR3 in DNA: TGTGCCAGCAGTCAGGGGGTTAGAGGCTATGGCTACACCTTC. As protein: CASSQGVRGYGYTF.

This chain connects TRBV7-2 to TRBJ2-5; a possible D gene is TRBD2 (6 bases). V was shortened by 6 bases and J by 5 bases, with 16 bases between the two germline ends. The CDR3 is 14 amino acids. The V gene's germline CDR1 is SGHTA and CDR2 FQGNSA. The CDR3: CASRPSGPSETQYF. Here the CDR3 DNA reads TGTGCCAGCAGACCAAGCGGGCCGTCGGAGACCCAGTACTTC.

This clonotype occurred many times. The rearrangement links TRBV5-1 to TRBJ1-5; 8 nucleotides match TRBD1. The CDR3 has 15 residues. The germline gives CDR1 SGHRS, CDR2 YFSETQ. Trimming took 4 bases from V and 6 from J; bases not matched to a gene: 9. The CDR3 sequence is CASSRSGTGGQPQHF. Written as DNA, the CDR3 is TGCGCCAGCAGCCGATCAGGGACAGGAGGTCAGCCCCAGCATTTT.

This clonotype has a count of ten or more. This sequence joins TRBV12-3 or TRBV12-4 and TRBJ2-7, with 13 bases fitting TRBD2. V dropped 5 bases and J dropped 2; count of bases not matched to a gene: 6. CDR3 length: 16 amino acids. The CDR3 is CASSPRTSGSAYEQYF. The CDR3 nucleotides read TGTGCCAGCAGTCCTAGGACTAGCGGGAGCGCCTACGAGCAGTACTTC.

The chain has TRBV21-1 and TRBJ2-4. TRBV21-1 corresponds to a pseudogene. The CDR3 length is 11 residues. CDR3 sequence: CASKRRNIQYF. The CDR3 DNA sequence: TGTGCCAGCAAACGTAGAAACATTCAGTACTTC.

This clonotype has a count of ten or more. This chain uses TRBV11-3 with TRBJ2-2; the match to TRBD1 covers 8 bases. The CDR3 runs 14 residues. Germline-derived CDR1 and CDR2 are SGHNT and YENEEA. With 5 bases clipped from V and 7 bases from J, the junction kept 6 bases outside the gene matches. CDR3 protein: CASSQETGVGELFF. In DNA, the CDR3 is TGTGCCAGCAGCCAAGAGACAGGGGTCGGGGAGCTGTTTTTT.

The genes are TRBV7-2 and TRBJ2-7, with D perhaps given as TRBD1 or TRBD2 (6 bases each). V was clipped by 5 bases and J by 3 bases, with 14 bases between them. This CDR3 has 14 residues. Germline V gene sequence: CDR1 SGHTA, CDR2 FQGNSA. CDR3 protein: CASSPGASVYEQYF. CDR3 DNA sequence: TGTGCCAGCAGCCCGGGGGCCTCCGTCTACGAGCAGTACTTC.

In its sample, this clonotype was seen a few times. The CDR3 region is CASSYSRGRTYSYEQYF. Here the CDR3 DNA reads TGTGCCAGCAGTTACTCCCGGGGTCGGACCTACTCCTACGAGCAGTACTTC. This sequence joins TRBV6-2 or TRBV6-3 and TRBJ2-7; tentative D call: TRBD2 (5 bases). V dropped 0 bases and J dropped 0 bases, with 15 bases sitting between them. The CDR3 runs 17 residues. Germline lookup yields CDR1 MNHEY and CDR2 SVGEGT.